The 5 T cell receptor beta chains below were found in one sample sequenced in a study of regulatory T cells in long-lasting Graves disease. Libraries of TCR beta came from iRepertoire HTBI primers plus Arm-PCR of CDR3 regions. MiXCR was run by TCRdb on the multiplex PCR reads, yielding one entry per CDR3 protein. The table has 450,000 or so distinct CDR3 sequences, more than 20% seen once; the top ten hold roughly 8%. Time point in this sample: persistent/refractory GD, antithyroid drugs over 5 years with positive TRAb. Scientists built the TCR library using RNA that was extracted from PBMCs. This specimen was peripheral blood mononuclear cells (PBMCs), taken when the disease was refractory, from a patient treated with antithyroid drugs. These receptors originate from a female donor with Graves disease.

This chain joins TRBV6-1 and TRBJ2-7; 7 positions agree with TRBD1. The CDR3 spans 15 residues. The V segment lost 10 bases and the J segment 1 base; nucleotides outside the gene matches: 13. Germline V lookup: CDR1 MNHNS, CDR2 SASEGT. CDR3 region: CANLDRQGRSYEQYF. Here the CDR3 DNA reads TGTGCCAACCTGGACCGACAGGGTCGGTCCTACGAGCAGTACTTC.

This clonotype was counted many times. The chain uses TRBV28 and TRBJ1-1; D possibly corresponds to TRBD1 (5 bases). Per the germline V gene, CDR1 is MDHEN and CDR2 is SYDVKM. The CDR3 covers 12 residues. V lost 11 bases and J 6 bases, leaving 16 bases between the germline ends. In nucleotides, the CDR3 is TGTGCCCATCAGGGCGCAGGGCCTGAAGCTTTCTTT. This codes for CAHQGAGPEAFF.

This clonotype was counted many times. The rearrangement uses TRBV27 and TRBJ1-1, with D possibly being TRBD1 (5 bases). V was trimmed by 5 bases and J by 4 bases, leaving 17 bases between them. Germline assignment: CDR1 MNHEY and CDR2 SMNVEV (reference sequence). The CDR3 extends over 15 amino acids. The CDR3 bases are TGTGCCAGCAGTACCGGGACCTCCCGTGGCACTGAAGCTTTCTTT. Translation: CASSTGTSRGTEAFF.

The sample holds many counts of this clonotype. This sequence joins TRBV27 and TRBJ2-7; 7 nucleotides match TRBD2. The CDR3 covers 14 residues. J lost 0 bases, V lost 4 bases, and 3 bases had no gene match. The germline CDR1 and CDR2 sequences are MNHEY and SMNVEV (reference sequence). Written as DNA, the CDR3 is TGTGCCAGCAGTTCTAGCGGAGGCTCCTACGAGCAGTACTTC. Protein product: CASSSSGGSYEQYF.

V is TRBV7-2 and J is TRBJ2-3, with TRBD2 as a possible D gene (5 bases). The CDR3 contains 15 residues. V lost 1 base and J lost 2, with 10 bases in between. The germline gives CDR1 SGHTA, CDR2 FQGNSA. This CDR3 is CASSLVGVDTDTQYF. In DNA form, the CDR3 reads TGTGCCAGCAGCTTAGTGGGAGTTGACACAGATACGCAGTATTTT. The whole variable domain, filled in from reference TRBV7-2 and TRBJ2-3, reads GAGVSQSPSNKVTEKGKDVELRCDPISGHTALYWYRQSLGQGLEFLIYFQGNSAPDKSGLPSDRFSAERTGGSVSTLTIQRTQQEDSAVYLCASSLVGVDTDTQYFGPGTRLTVL.